This T cell receptor (beta chain) was retrieved from a study of T cell responses to AZD1222 COVID-19 vaccine (dated by TCRdb to the early 2020s). Regarding the complete study: AZD1222 recipients given second doses at about 4 weeks or at about 12 weeks were pooled, since spike-specific TCR depth and breadth were not found to differ between the two schedules. A total of around 240 trial participants underwent TCR sequencing, of whom 207 received two doses of AZD1222 and some 25 received two doses of the MenACWY control vaccine. Trial participants were enrolled into age subgroups of 18-55, 56-69 and 70-plus years, which contained 148, 28 and 57 TCR-sequenced participants, respectively.

What the time point label conveys for this sample: baseline before first vaccination. Vaccinee samples were obtained from the UK trials COV001 and COV002, which included a single-blind randomized controlled phase 2/3 trial of AZD1222 (ChAdOx1 nCoV-19) in healthy adults. For TCRbeta chain sequencing, PBMC samples were collected from trial participants at day 0 and at day 28 after the second dose. The CDR3 regions of human TCRbeta chains were analyzed by immunosequencing. The paper's processing steps were these. Repertoire TCRs were matched against a reference library of SARS-CoV-2-specific TCRs generated with the MIRA antigen-specificity platform. Breadth meant the fraction of unique TCRs that were SARS-CoV-2-associated, whereas depth meant the fraction of total T cells that were SARS-CoV-2-associated. Using the MIRA data, every spike-specific TCR was mapped to the spike region that the TCR reacted to and assigned to either a CD4 or a CD8 class. Log10-transformed breadth and depth values were compared by one-way ANOVA with Sidak's multiple comparisons tests. In TCRdb, the immuneACCESS table is reduced to in-frame sequences with V and J assigned. These tables do not hold every clone; where another copy was compared, an unresolved V gene accounts for under half, and the others remain unexplained. The V and J calls and clone size come from that table; D and trimming were worked out from the DNA. This sample holds roughly 130,000 clones; 85% to 95% were observed only once. Of the sample, 6% to 7% is held by the ten largest clones.

What the work shows at the level of the full study, not this receptor alone: Participants were mostly white British, with more females than males. The authors suggested clonal diversity may have been underestimated. Conclusions about previously exposed vaccinees are limited because only six or seven AZD1222 recipients were SARS-CoV-2 seropositive at baseline. Because no day 14 peak-response samples were available, repertoires were characterized only after the peak T cell response. After two AZD1222 doses, spike-specific TCR breadth and depth were significantly higher than at day 0 and than in MenACWY recipients. Vaccine-associated CD4 TCRs spanned the whole spike protein, with dominant responses in regions 160-218 and 743-854. The 56-69-year group was small, and its depth increase did not reach significance, likely because of low power. Nearly half of unique spike-specific TCRs reportedly recognized epitopes outside regions mutated in the B.1.351 and B.1.1.7 variants.

Details on this clone: Its antigen target is currently unknown. No base qualities exist here, and no much larger clone lies one base off it.

CDR1 and CDR2 are drawn from the germline V gene (reference sequence): LNHDA, SQIVND. Deletion took 5 bases off V and 1 base off J, with a span of 11 bases between the germline ends. The CDR3 numbers 14 residues from cysteine through phenylalanine. CDR3 DNA only is kept here, 42 bases in frame from base 1. Source: peripheral blood, taken on day 0 of AZD1222 vaccination. The chain employs TRBV19 and TRBJ1-1, with TRBD1 perhaps the D gene, on 5 matching bases. The origin of this receptor is an adult in good health. The DNA is as follows: TGTGCCAGTAGTCTGACAGCTAAGAACACTGAAGCTTTCTTT. Its protein reads: CASSLTAKNTEAFF.